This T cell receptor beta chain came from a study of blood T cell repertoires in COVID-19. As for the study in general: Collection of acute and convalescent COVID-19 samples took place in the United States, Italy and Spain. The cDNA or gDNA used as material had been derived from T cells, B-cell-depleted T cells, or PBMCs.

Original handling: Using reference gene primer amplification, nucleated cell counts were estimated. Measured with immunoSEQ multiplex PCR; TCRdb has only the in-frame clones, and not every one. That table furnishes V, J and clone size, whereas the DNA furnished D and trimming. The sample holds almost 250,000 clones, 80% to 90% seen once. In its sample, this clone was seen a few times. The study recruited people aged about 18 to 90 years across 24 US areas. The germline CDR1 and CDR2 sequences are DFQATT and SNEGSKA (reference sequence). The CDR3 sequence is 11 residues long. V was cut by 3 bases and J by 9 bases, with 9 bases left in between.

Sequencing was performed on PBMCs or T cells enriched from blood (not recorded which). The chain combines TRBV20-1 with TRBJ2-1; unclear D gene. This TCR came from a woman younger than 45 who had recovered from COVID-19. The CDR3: CSASRFREQFF. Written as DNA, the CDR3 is TGCAGTGCTAGTCGGTTCCGTGAGCAGTTCTTC.